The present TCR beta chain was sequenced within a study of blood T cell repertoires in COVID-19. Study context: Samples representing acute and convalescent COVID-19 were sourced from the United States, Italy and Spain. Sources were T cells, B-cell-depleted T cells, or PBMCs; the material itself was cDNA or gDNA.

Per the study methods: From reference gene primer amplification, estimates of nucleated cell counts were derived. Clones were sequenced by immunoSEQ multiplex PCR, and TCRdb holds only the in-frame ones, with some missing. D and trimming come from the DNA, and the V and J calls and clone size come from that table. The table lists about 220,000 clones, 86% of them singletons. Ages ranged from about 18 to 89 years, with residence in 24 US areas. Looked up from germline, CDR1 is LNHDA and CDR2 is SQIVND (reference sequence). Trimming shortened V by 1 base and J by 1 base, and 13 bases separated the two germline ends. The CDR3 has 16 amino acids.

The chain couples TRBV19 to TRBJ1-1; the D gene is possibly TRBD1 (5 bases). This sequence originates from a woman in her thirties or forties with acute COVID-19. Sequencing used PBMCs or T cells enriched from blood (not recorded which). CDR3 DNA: TGTGCCAGTAGTATAGGGACCCTCACAGGGAACACTGAAGCTTTCTTT. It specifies CASSIGTLTGNTEAFF.